This TCR beta chain emerged from a study of shared clonotypes between healthy human individuals. The repertoire was sequenced with immunoSEQ multiplex PCR; TCRdb's copy has only in-frame clones and lacks some. The sample lists about 2,200,000 clones; about 92% were seen once. The CDR3 has 12 amino acids. The germline V gene has CDR1 MDHEN and CDR2 SYDVKM. Trimming took 6 bases from V and 3 from J, leaving 9 bases between them. Naive CD8 populations comprised CD45RO-negative cells positively selected for CCR7, excluding terminally differentiated effector memory CD45RA+ cells. This receptor was taken from a man between 18 and 35 years old in good health. Some clones in this sample may be carry-over from other donors' samples. The sequenced material came from naive CD8+ T cells from PBMCs. The V call is TRBV28, the J call TRBJ2-7, with D possibly being TRBD1 (5 bases). CDR3 in amino acids: CASRWQGYEQYF. In DNA form, the CDR3 reads TGTGCCAGCAGATGGCAGGGCTACGAGCAGTACTTC.